This T cell receptor beta chain was recovered during a study of T cell changes during pregnancy in multiple sclerosis. Profiling relied on immunoSEQ multiplex PCR, and the TCRdb table lists in-frame clones only, not all of them. This repertoire shows fewer than 90,000 clones, approximately 95% found once; its top ten account for less than 2%. CDR1 is SGHNT, CDR2 YYREEE, per germline (reference sequence). Trimming removed 6 bases at V and 3 bases at J, with 18 bases between. The CDR3 covers 16 residues. The material was peripheral blood, obtained after pregnancy. This TCR was sampled from a female donor in good health, enrolled as a control in a pregnancy study. The chain recombines TRBV5-4 with TRBJ2-2, with D perhaps matching TRBD1 (6 bases). In DNA, the CDR3 is TGTGCCAGCATCCAGGGTGGGGGCGCGCACACCGGGGAGCTGTTTTTT. This encodes CASIQGGGAHTGELFF. Using reference TRBV5-4 and TRBJ2-2 for the parts outside the CDR3, the full variable domain is ETGVTQSPTHLIKTRGQQVTLRCSSQSGHNTVSWYQQALGQGPQFIFQYYREEENGRGNFPPRFSGLQFPNYSSELNVNALELDDSALYLCASIQGGGAHTGELFFGEGSRLTVL.